Below, 25 T cell receptor beta chains from the same sample are listed, as sequenced in a study of cytotoxic CD8 clonotypes in ibrutinib-treated CLL. The table came from immunoSEQ multiplex PCR; TCRdb's copy has only in-frame clones and leaves some out. The data hold about 28,000 clones, with 55% to 65% observed a single time. The material was PBMCs, obtained before ibrutinib treatment. The origin of the receptors is a human donor with chronic lymphocytic leukemia.

The chain couples TRBV5-8 to TRBJ2-1; D is uncertain. V lost 2 bases, J lost 2 bases, and 11 bases lay in between. The CDR3 spans 15 residues. CDR1 and CDR2 from the germline V gene are SGHTS and YDEGEE. CDR3: CASSFGSSPYNEQFF. The DNA for the CDR3 is TGTGCCAGCAGCTTCGGTAGCTCTCCCTACAATGAGCAGTTCTTC.

The V gene is TRBV7-2, the J gene TRBJ1-6; D is undetermined. CDR1 is SGHTA and CDR2 is FQGNSA in the germline V gene. V dropped 0 bases and J dropped 7 bases, with 7 bases sitting between them. This CDR3 spans 14 amino acids. For the CDR3, the DNA is TGTGCCAGCAGCTTAGCCGCGGGGAATTCACCCCTCCACTTT. Its translation is CASSLAAGNSPLHF.

This clone came up a few times. The chain uses TRBV11-2 and TRBJ2-7, with D unresolved. The CDR3 contains 11 residues. The V gene lost 2 bases and the J gene lost 3 bases, with 2 bases spanning the gap. Germline V lookup: CDR1 SGHAT, CDR2 FQNNGV. CDR3 protein: CASSLYYEQYF. Here the CDR3 DNA reads TGTGCCAGCAGCTTATACTACGAGCAGTACTTC.

This chain links TRBV28 with TRBJ2-7; D is unresolved. Germline V lookup: CDR1 MDHEN, CDR2 SYDVKM. V was cut by 3 bases and J by 4 bases, with 7 bases left in between. This CDR3 has 12 amino acids. CDR3 region: CASSLAGYEQYF. The CDR3 DNA follows: TGTGCCAGCAGTTTGGCAGGTTACGAGCAGTACTTC. The variable domain in full, with the rest retrieved from reference TRBV28 and TRBJ2-7, is DVKVTQSSRYLVKRTGEKVFLECVQDMDHENMFWYRQDPGLGLRLIYFSYDVKMKEKGDIPEGYSVSREKKERFSLILESASTNQTSMYLCASSLAGYEQYFGPGTRLTVT.

This clone was counted between two and nine times. This CDR3 reads CASSFRENTEAFF. Here the CDR3 DNA reads TGTGCCAGCAGCTTCAGAGAGAACACTGAAGCTTTCTTT. The chain is built from TRBV11-2 and TRBJ1-1; D is unclear. CDR3 size: 13 residues. CDR1 is SGHAT, CDR2 FQNNGV, per germline. V lost 3 bases, J lost 1 base, and 6 bases lay in between.

This rearrangement joins TRBV5-6 to TRBJ2-1; 7 bases match TRBD2. This CDR3 is 15 amino acids long. With 0 bases clipped from V and 7 bases from J, the junction kept 7 bases outside the gene matches. Germline V gene sequence: CDR1 SGHDT, CDR2 YYEEEE. The CDR3 DNA reads as TGTGCCAGCAGCTTGGGACTAGCCTGGGGGAATGAGCAGTTCTTC. Amino acids: CASSLGLAWGNEQFF.

This sequence joins TRBV7-9 and TRBJ1-2; 10 bases are shared with TRBD1. The V and J ends lost 5 bases and 1 base, in that order; junction bases with no gene match: 10. The germline gives CDR1 SEHNR, CDR2 FQNEAQ (reference sequence). The CDR3 loop spans 17 amino acids. CDR3 in amino acids: CASSRPGQGLDNYGYTF. The CDR3 DNA reads TGTGCCAGCAGCCGCCCGGGACAGGGGCTAGATAACTATGGCTACACCTTC.

This chain connects TRBV7-8 to TRBJ2-7; 12 nucleotides line up with TRBD1. CDR3 length: 16 amino acids. Trimming removed 6 bases from V and 4 bases from J; junction bases left unmatched: 10. The germline CDR1 and CDR2 sequences are SGHVS and FQNEAQ. CDR3 residues: CASRPPPGQGAYEQYF. The DNA for the CDR3 is TGTGCCAGCAGACCGCCACCGGGACAGGGGGCGTACGAGCAGTACTTC. The variable domain in full, with the rest retrieved from reference TRBV7-8 and TRBJ2-7, is GAGVSQSPRYKVAKRGQDVALRCDPISGHVSLFWYQQALGQGPEFLTYFQNEAQLDKSGLPSDRFFAERPEGSVSTLKIQRTQQEDSAVYLCASRPPPGQGAYEQYFGPGTRLTVT.

The DNA of the CDR3 is TGTGCCAGCAGCTTAGTCCTAGCGGGCCCCTCCTACAATGAGCAGTTCTTC. It codes for CASSLVLAGPSYNEQFF. The chain has TRBV7-8 and TRBJ2-1; TRBD2 matches 8 bases. The germline V gene encodes CDR1 SGHVS and CDR2 FQNEAQ. This CDR3 is 17 amino acids long. J was trimmed by 0 bases and V by 1 base; bases with no gene match: 5.

The rearrangement links TRBV9 to TRBJ2-3; the D gene could be TRBD1 or TRBD2 (5 bases each). CDR1 SGDLS and CDR2 YYNGEE come from the germline V gene. The CDR3 runs 15 residues. V lost 3 bases and J 0 bases, leaving 11 bases between the germline ends. CDR3 in amino acids: CASSAGTVSTDTQYF. In nucleotides, the CDR3 is TGTGCCAGCAGCGCCGGGACGGTAAGCACAGATACGCAGTATTTT. Full variable domain (remainder filled in from reference TRBV9 and TRBJ2-3): DSGVTQTPKHLITATGQRVTLRCSPRSGDLSVYWYQQSLDQGLQFLIQYYNGEERAKGNILERFSAQQFPDLHSELNLSSLELGDSALYFCASSAGTVSTDTQYFGPGTRLTVL.

There are a few counts of this clone. V and J are TRBV7-9 and TRBJ1-2; D is undetermined. Per the germline V gene, CDR1 is SEHNR and CDR2 is FQNEAQ (reference sequence). V was clipped by 1 base and J by 5 bases, with 8 bases between them. The CDR3 has 13 residues. The CDR3 bases are TGTGCCAGCAGCTTAGGGGGTGTTTATGGCTACACCTTC. Translated, it gives CASSLGGVYGYTF.

This clone showed up just a few times. The chain employs TRBV6-1 and TRBJ2-2, with D possibly TRBD2 on 5 matching bases. The V end was cut by 4 bases, the J end by 9 bases, with 9 bases between. The CDR3 contains 12 residues. CDR1 and CDR2 from the germline V gene are MNHNS and SASEGT. The CDR3 reads CASSADSRELFF. The CDR3 nucleotides are TGTGCCAGCAGTGCGGACTCTCGGGAGCTGTTTTTT.

The genes are TRBV2 and TRBJ1-2, with 8 positions matching TRBD1. V lost 2 bases and J lost 6; bases outside the gene matches: 11. This CDR3 contains 16 residues. Per the germline V gene, CDR1 is SNHLY and CDR2 is FYNNEI. CDR3 in amino acids: CASSEYRLSGGDGYTF. The CDR3 DNA reads as TGTGCCAGCAGTGAATATCGCCTTTCAGGGGGCGATGGCTACACCTTC.

This chain links TRBV19 with TRBJ2-7, with a weak D call TRBD2 (5 bases). The V and J ends lost 3 bases and 0 bases respectively, with 15 bases between them. CDR1 is LNHDA, CDR2 SQIVND, per germline (reference sequence). CDR3 length: 16 amino acids. The CDR3 loop reads CASSIGVGLSSYEQYF. The CDR3 coding sequence is TGTGCCAGTAGTATCGGGGTCGGTCTGTCCTCCTACGAGCAGTACTTC.

Judged by abundance, this clone is medium-sized. The rearrangement joins TRBV5-1 to TRBJ2-7; D is possibly TRBD1 (5 bases). CDR3 length: 13 residues. Germline V CDR1 and CDR2: SGHRS, YFSETQ. Trimming removed 5 bases from V and 0 bases from J, with 9 bases in between. The CDR3 loop is CASSSDSSYEQYF. The CDR3 DNA follows: TGCGCCAGCAGTTCCGACAGCTCCTACGAGCAGTACTTC.

The V and J genes are TRBV4-1 and TRBJ2-7; 10 nucleotides match TRBD1. The V gene's germline CDR1 is MGHRA and CDR2 YSYEKL. Germline trimming cut 2 bases from V and 4 bases from J; bases unmatched to any gene: 11. The CDR3 length is 17 residues. The CDR3 here is CASSQQSLGQGVYEQYF. The CDR3, as DNA: TGCGCCAGCAGCCAACAGAGCCTAGGACAGGGGGTTTACGAGCAGTACTTC.

In this sample, this clone turned up a few times. This chain connects TRBV14 to TRBJ1-1, with D unclear. Looked up from germline, CDR1 is SGHDN and CDR2 is FVKESK. V was cut by 6 bases and J by 4 bases, with 9 bases left in between. This CDR3 has 12 residues. CDR3 residues: CASSWEGTEAFF. The CDR3 coding sequence is TGTGCCAGCAGTTGGGAGGGCACTGAAGCTTTCTTT.

The chain is built from TRBV6-5 and TRBJ2-5, with D tentatively TRBD1 (5 bases). Looked up from germline, CDR1 is MNHEY and CDR2 is SVGAGI. The CDR3 sequence is 12 residues long. The ends were cut back, 0 bases at V and 9 bases at J, with 8 bases in the middle. The chain's CDR3 is CASSYSKGAQYF. For the CDR3, the DNA is TGTGCCAGCAGTTACTCGAAAGGGGCCCAGTACTTC.

The rearrangement uses TRBV5-4 and TRBJ2-1; 9 bases line up with TRBD2. Trimming at V came to 4 bases and at J to 6 bases, leaving 8 bases not matched to a gene. The germline V gene encodes CDR1 SGHNT and CDR2 YYREEE (reference sequence). This CDR3 is 15 amino acids long. The CDR3 loop reads CASSITGLAGNEQFF. CDR3 coding DNA: TGTGCCAGCAGCATTACGGGACTAGCAGGCAATGAGCAGTTCTTC.

The V and J genes are TRBV5-1 and TRBJ2-1; 10 bases match TRBD2. This CDR3 comprises 15 residues. The germline V gene encodes CDR1 SGHRS and CDR2 YFSETQ. J was trimmed by 5 bases and V by 4 bases; bases with no gene match: 6. The CDR3 is CASSRPSGGDNEQFF. CDR3 nucleotide sequence: TGCGCCAGCAGCCGGCCTAGCGGGGGAGACAATGAGCAGTTCTTC.

The J gene is TRBJ2-7, the V gene TRBV7-8, with TRBD1 as a possible D gene (6 bases). This CDR3 has 16 residues. Germline V lookup: CDR1 SGHVS, CDR2 FQNEAQ. V dropped 4 bases and J dropped 4 bases, with 20 bases sitting between them. The CDR3, as DNA: TGTGCCAGCAGCTCCCGAGGGGGACGGGCCTTATACGAGCAGTACTTC. This encodes CASSSRGGRALYEQYF.

V and J are TRBV5-4 and TRBJ2-5; the D is unclear. V lost 0 bases, J lost 5 bases, and 14 bases lay in between. Germline values: CDR1 SGHNT, CDR2 YYREEE (reference sequence). The CDR3 covers 15 residues. This CDR3 reads CASSLEGSPRETQYF. CDR3 DNA sequence: TGTGCCAGCAGCTTGGAGGGCTCCCCCAGGGAGACCCAGTACTTC.

This clone was seen a few times. V usage is TRBV2 and J usage is TRBJ2-1; D is unclear. This CDR3 comprises 12 residues. Trimming removed 0 bases from V and 7 bases from J, with 4 bases in between. Germline V CDR1 and CDR2: SNHLY, FYNNEI. CDR3 residues: CASSEALNEQFF. Written as DNA, the CDR3 is TGTGCCAGCAGTGAAGCCCTAAATGAGCAGTTCTTC.

The chain couples TRBV11-3 to TRBJ2-1; D is undetermined. Trimming pared 6 bases from V and 5 bases from J, leaving 5 bases between. CDR3 size: 11 residues. Germline V gene lookup returns CDR1 SGHNT and CDR2 YENEEA. The CDR3 is CASRQNNEQFF. DNA of the CDR3: TGTGCCAGCAGACAAAACAATGAGCAGTTCTTC.

The J gene is TRBJ2-3, the V gene TRBV5-1, with 8 bases fitting TRBD2. Germline loops: CDR1 SGHRS, CDR2 YFSETQ. The CDR3 has 16 amino acids. V shed 2 bases and J 4 bases; nucleotides not matched to a gene: 9. CDR3 in DNA: TGCGCCAGCAGCTTTCGCGGGGGGCAAGCTGCAGATACGCAGTATTTT. The encoded protein is CASSFRGGQAADTQYF.